Reported below is one T cell receptor beta chain. The data are from a study of blood T cell repertoires in COVID-19. Whole-study context: Samples taken during acute and convalescent COVID-19 were collected in the United States, Italy and Spain. The analysed material was cDNA or gDNA that came from T cells, B-cell-depleted T cells, or PBMCs.

With 3 bases removed from V and 8 bases from J, the gap between germline ends came to 17 bases. CDR1 is DFQATT, CDR2 SNEGSKA, per germline (reference sequence). The CDR3 loop spans 14 amino acids. In the authors' methods: Scientists estimated how many nucleated cells there were by amplifying reference gene primers. TCRdb's table, derived via immunoSEQ multiplex PCR, lists solely in-frame clones and lacks some. The D gene and trimming were derived from the DNA, and the V and J assignments and clone size from that table. Seen here are about 110,000 clones, around 80% observed once, and the top ten hold 13% to 15%.

This chain joins TRBV20-1 and TRBJ2-4, with a possible D match to TRBD1 (7 bases). The sequencing sample was made of peripheral blood. The clonotype comes from a woman between 55 and 75 years old with acute or convalescent COVID-19. The CDR3, as DNA: TGCAGTGCTAGTCCTGCCAGGGGGGCAGACATTCAGTACTTC. Protein sequence: CSASPARGADIQYF.